The source of this T cell receptor beta chain is a study of response to subunit inactivated influenza vaccine. Whole-study findings and limits: That few new T cells are recruited by each seasonal influenza vaccination was the authors' suggestion.

One entry per CDR3 protein results from TCRdb running MiXCR on the RT-PCR reads. The sample records about 610,000 distinct CDR3 sequences, around 15% being singletons. In the case of this clonotype: Its antigen is not known.

Trimming at V came to 8 bases and at J to 2 bases, leaving 12 bases not matched to a gene. The CDR3 extends over 15 amino acids. Germline V gene data show CDR1 as ENHRY and CDR2 as SYGVKD. This clonotype originated in a man aged 50 to 60 who received an inactivated influenza vaccine. The rearrangement links TRBV10-3 to TRBJ2-7, with 7 nucleotides matching TRBD1. Material: PBMCs from blood, obtained roughly 13 days after vaccination. CDR3 sequence: CAISMSGTETYEQYF. The CDR3 DNA is TGTGCCATCTCCATGTCCGGGACAGAAACCTACGAGCAGTACTTC.